This is a list of T cell receptor beta chains from one sample in a study of T cells in Graves' hyperthyroidism and ophthalmopathy. In TCRdb, the multiplex PCR reads were re-called with MiXCR into one record per CDR3 protein. The sample yields a few hundred thousand distinct CDR3 sequences, more than 45% seen once. Sample: peripheral blood or thyroid tissue (not recorded which). These receptors were obtained from a woman younger than 35 with Graves' hyperthyroidism. The CDR3 runs from the conserved cysteine through the conserved F or W. The D gene is left open where the match is weak. Part of the rows lack a size; the others show once, few, many or a class for expanded clones.

j_call clone_size d_call v_call cdr3_nt cdr3_aa
TRBJ1-2 many NA TRBV20-1 TGCAGTGCTAGGGTGTCGGGAAATGGCTACACCTTC CSARVSGNGYTF
TRBJ1-6 many TRBD1 TRBV28 TGTGCCAGCAGCCGGGACAGCGTCGCACCCCTCCACTTT CASSRDSVAPLHF
TRBJ2-5 many NA TRBV11-2 TGTGCCAGCAGCCGAGGGGGGGAGACCCAGTACTTC CASSRGGETQYF
TRBJ1-1 many NA TRBV10-3 TGTGCCATCAGTGAGGGGCTGAGGGGGATGAACACTGAAGCTTTCTTT CAISEGLRGMNTEAFF
TRBJ1-5 many NA TRBV4-1 TGCGCCAGCAGCGAACCGGGACATCACAATCAGCCCCAGCATTTT CASSEPGHHNQPQHF
TRBJ1-2 NA TRBD1 TRBV10-3 TGTGCCATCAGCCCGGGACAGGGCAACTATGGCTACACCTTC CAISPGQGNYGYTF
TRBJ2-7 NA TRBD1 TRBV7-6 TGTGCCAGCAGCAGTGAACGACAGGGTCTGGACGAGCAGTACTTC CASSSERQGLDEQYF
TRBJ1-4 NA NA TRBV25-1 TGTGCCAGCAGTGAATTGGACGGGGGTGAAAAACTGTTTTTT CASSELDGGEKLFF
TRBJ2-1 few TRBD1 TRBV29-1 TGCAGCGTTGTAAGGGGGACAGGGGCTAACAATGAGCAGTTCTTC CSVVRGTGANNEQFF
TRBJ2-7 NA NA TRBV29-1 TGCAGCACGGGGACCTACGAGCAGTACTTC CSTGTYEQYF
TRBJ1-1 many NA TRBV10-2 TGCGCCAGCGGGCCGGACGGCCAACCTTTCTTT CASGPDGQPFF
TRBJ2-4 NA NA TRBV4-3 TGCGCCAGCAGCCAGGGGGATGGTATAGCCAAAAACATTCAGTACTTC CASSQGDGIAKNIQYF
TRBJ2-1 many TRBD2 TRBV2 TGTGCCAGCAAAATAGGTCTAGCGGACTACAATGAGCAGTTCTTC CASKIGLADYNEQFF
TRBJ2-7 NA NA TRBV4-1 TGCGCCAGCAGCCAAGATCCTAGCAATCTAGAGCAGTACTTC CASSQDPSNLEQYF
TRBJ2-7 many TRBD2 TRBV7-2 TGTGCCAGCAGCTTATCCGGGACTAGCGGGTACGAGCAGTACTTC CASSLSGTSGYEQYF
TRBJ1-5 NA TRBD1 TRBV29-1 TGCAGCAGTATGGGACAGTCAAGCAATCCGCCCCAGCATTTT CSSMGQSSNPPQHF
TRBJ1-4 few NA TRBV14 TGTGCCAGCAGCCATCGCCAGGGGATTAATGAAAAACTGTTTTTT CASSHRQGINEKLFF
TRBJ1-1 NA NA TRBV20-1 TGCAGTGCTAGAGATTTTTCAGTGAACACTGAAGCTTTCTTT CSARDFSVNTEAFF
TRBJ2-5 many TRBD2 TRBV7-2 TGTGCCAGCAGCTTAGGACTAGCGGAACAAGAGACCCAGTACTTC CASSLGLAEQETQYF
TRBJ1-1 many NA TRBV10-3 TGTGCCAGCCGGGACACCCACACTGAAGCTTTCTTT CASRDTHTEAFF
TRBJ2-5 many TRBD2 TRBV7-2 TGTGCCAGCAGCCTCAGCGGGGGGGCTGAGACCCAGTACTTC CASSLSGGAETQYF
TRBJ2-5 many NA TRBV19 TGTGCCAGTAGTTCGGGGCGATCAGGGGAAAAAGAGACCCAGTACTTC CASSSGRSGEKETQYF
TRBJ1-5 many NA TRBV7-8 TGTGCCAGCAGCTTAGCAGGGAGCAAGAATCCCCAGCATTTT CASSLAGSKNPQHF
TRBJ1-1 NA NA TRBV29-1 TGCAGCGTTAGGGCAGGGGCTTTCTTT CSVRAGAFF
TRBJ1-2 NA NA TRBV15 TGTGCCACCAGCAGAGGCCGGGGTAATTATGGCTACACCTTC CATSRGRGNYGYTF
TRBJ2-7 NA TRBD2 TRBV15 TGTGCCACCAGCAGCCAAGAACTAGCGGGAGGCTACGAGCAGTACTTC CATSSQELAGGYEQYF
TRBJ2-2 many NA TRBV6-1 TGTGCCAGCAGTGAACAAGGGACCCCGAACACCGGGGAGCTGTTTTTT CASSEQGTPNTGELFF
TRBJ2-7 many NA TRBV7-8 TGTGCCAGCAGCTTAGTGAAGCGGTTCAAATCTAGCTCCTACGAGCAGTACTTC CASSLVKRFKSSSYEQYF
TRBJ2-7 NA TRBD2 TRBV7-8 TGTGCCAGCAGCTTGAGCGGGAGGACGGGCTACGAGCAGTACTTC CASSLSGRTGYEQYF
TRBJ1-6 many NA TRBV19 TGTGCCAGTAGTTTCAGAAACCCTAATTCACCCCTCCACTTT CASSFRNPNSPLHF
TRBJ2-7 NA NA TRBV4-3 TGCGCCAGCAGCCAAGTTATAGGGACTGCAGCCTACGAGCAGTACTTC CASSQVIGTAAYEQYF
TRBJ2-5 NA TRBD2 TRBV20-1 TGCAGTGCTCTCCCGGGGGGACGTCGGGAGACCCAGTACTTC CSALPGGRRETQYF
TRBJ2-7 many NA TRBV15 TGTGCCACCAGCAGGGACCAGGGGTACGAGCAGTACTTC CATSRDQGYEQYF
TRBJ1-5 NA TRBD1 TRBV29-1 TGCAGCAGCCGTACAGGGGTGGATCAGCCCCAGCATTTT CSSRTGVDQPQHF
TRBJ1-2 NA NA TRBV2 TGTGCCAGCAGTGAATGGGGCAGGGCTAACTATGGCTACACCTTC CASSEWGRANYGYTF
TRBJ1-1 many NA TRBV5-1 TGCGCCAGCAGCACGGAGGGGGGATTGTACACTGAAGCTTTCTTT CASSTEGGLYTEAFF
TRBJ1-3 NA NA TRBV7-9 NA CASSFYICSARVGNTIYF
TRBJ2-3 few TRBD2 TRBV20-1 TGCAGTGCTAGTCATGTAGCGGGACGATCAGATACGCAGTATTTT CSASHVAGRSDTQYF
TRBJ1-2 NA NA TRBV7-9 TGTGCCAGCAGCTTAGCGGGGATTTCCTATGGCTACACCTTC CASSLAGISYGYTF
TRBJ2-2 many TRBD2 TRBV2 TGTGCCAGCAGTCCGACTAGCGGGGCCGGTAAGACCGGGGAGCTGTTTTTT CASSPTSGAGKTGELFF
TRBJ2-2 NA TRBD1 TRBV7-2 TGTGCCAGCAGCACCGGGACAGTTAACACCGGGGAGCTGTTTTTT CASSTGTVNTGELFF
TRBJ1-1 many NA TRBV20-1 TGCAGTGCTTCCGACGGGACTCCTGCGAGCGGAGCTTTCTTT CSASDGTPASGAFF
TRBJ1-2 many NA TRBV11-3 TGTGCCAGCAGCTTTGGGGGCACGACTAACTATGGCTACACCTTC CASSFGGTTNYGYTF
TRBJ2-5 NA NA TRBV2 TGTGCCAGCAGTGAAGGTTCCGCCTACGATGGGGAGACCCAGTACTTC CASSEGSAYDGETQYF
TRBJ1-2 NA NA TRBV15 TGTGCCACCAGCAGGGGGGAAGGGAATGGCTACACCTTC CATSRGEGNGYTF
TRBJ2-1 NA NA TRBV20-1 TGCAGTACCCCTAGCGCCACAAGGGTAGATGAGCAGTTCTTC CSTPSATRVDEQFF
TRBJ1-1 many NA TRBV3-1 TGTGCCAGCAGCCAAGCCAGGGTTACTGAAGCTTTCTTT CASSQARVTEAFF
TRBJ2-7 NA NA TRBV7-3 TGTGCCAGCAGCCCCCAGGGATACTCCTACGAGCAGTACTTC CASSPQGYSYEQYF
TRBJ1-2 NA NA TRBV5-4 TGTGCCAGCAGCTTGGTAGCGGGATTCTATGGCTACACCTTC CASSLVAGFYGYTF
TRBJ1-2 NA NA TRBV7-8 TGTGCCAGCAGCTTAAGAGTAGCGGGGGTAGGAGACGCCTTC CASSLRVAGVGDAF
TRBJ1-5 NA NA TRBV7-9 TGTGCCAGCAGCCGCGGGGGTACAGGTCAGCCCCAGCATTTT CASSRGGTGQPQHF
TRBJ1-1 NA NA TRBV5-1 TGCGCCAGCAGCTTGGTAGGCAGGGCTGAAGCTTTCTTT CASSLVGRAEAFF
TRBJ2-1 NA NA TRBV20-1 TGCAGTGCATTAGGCCCCGGGATGGCCCCCTACAATGAGCAGTTCTTC CSALGPGMAPYNEQFF
TRBJ2-2 many TRBD2 TRBV9 TGTGCCAGCAGCCCCCGTCCCGGGACTAGCGGGACCGGGGAGCTGTTTTTT CASSPRPGTSGTGELFF
TRBJ1-2 NA TRBD1 TRBV15 TGTGCCACCAAAGAACAGGGGGCTGGCTACACCTTC CATKEQGAGYTF
TRBJ1-6 many TRBD1 TRBV4-3 TGCGCCAGCAGGGCCGGGACAGGGATGTCACCCCTCCACTTT CASRAGTGMSPLHF
TRBJ2-7 many NA TRBV20-1 TGCAGTGCTAGAGATCAACCCTACGAGCAGTACTTC CSARDQPYEQYF